This TCR beta chain is from a study of blood T cells in healthy people across ages. The use of a sample-barcoded 5' primer and a J-beta primer mix characterized a second PCR of about 7 to 12 cycles. The authors tagged each cDNA molecule using a template-switch adaptor with 12 random nucleotides. TCRdb recomputed calls from the 5' RACE reads with MiXCR, one row per CDR3 protein. The sample includes a few hundred thousand distinct CDR3 sequences, about 26% of them seen just once. The CDR3 consists of 14 residues. V was shortened by 5 bases and J by 3 bases, with 13 bases between the two germline ends. The V gene's germline CDR1 is SGHVS and CDR2 FQNEAQ. The sample also formed part of further work on T cells of mothers and their children.

The specimen was blood. The chain joins TRBV7-8 to TRBJ1-2; D uncertain. The sequence derives from a boy younger than 10 in good health. CDR3 in DNA: TGTGCCAGCAGCATACAGACGGGATACTATGGCTACACCTTC. It translates to CASSIQTGYYGYTF.